Listed below are T cell receptor beta chains from one sample, sequenced in a study of T cells in Graves' hyperthyroidism and ophthalmopathy. From the multiplex PCR reads, TCRdb called clonotypes with MiXCR, one entry per CDR3 protein. This table holds 300,000 to 450,000 distinct CDR3 sequences, 18% found once. The sample taken for sequencing was blood. The receptors shown here come from a man younger than 35 with Graves' ophthalmopathy. CDR3s include the opening cysteine and the closing phenylalanine or tryptophan. D genes are given only for firm matches. Clone sizes are given selectively: once, few, many, or a class where the clone is expanded.

>few|TRBV4-1|-|TRBJ2-5
CASSQSYGSTGKTQYF
TGCGCCAGCAGCCAATCCTATGGTTCTACGGGGAAGACCCAGTACTTC
>few|TRBV18|-|TRBJ1-4
CASSSMGDEKLFF
TGTGCGAGCTCATCTATGGGGGATGAAAAACTGTTTTTT
>-|TRBV7-2|-|TRBJ2-5
CASSLSAAETQYF
TGTGCCAGCAGCTTATCGGCTGCAGAGACCCAGTACTTC
>many|TRBV7-9|-|TRBJ2-5
CASSLAPTAQYF
TGTGCCAGCAGCTTAGCGCCAACTGCCCAGTACTTC
>many|TRBV7-9|-|TRBJ2-7
CASSLGEIYEQYF
TGTGCCAGCAGCTTAGGGGAAATCTACGAGCAGTACTTC
>-|TRBV28|TRBD1|TRBJ1-2
CASEGQGVLNYGYTF
TGTGCCTCGGAAGGACAGGGGGTACTTAACTATGGCTACACCTTC
>many|TRBV10-3|-|TRBJ2-3
CAIAAGGPSTDTQYF
TGTGCCATCGCGGCCGGGGGTCCTAGCACAGATACGCAGTATTTT
>-|TRBV10-1|-|TRBJ2-7
CASSESGAGEQYF
TGCGCCAGCAGTGAATCGGGCGCGGGGGAGCAGTACTTC
>many|TRBV7-3|TRBD2|TRBJ2-3
CASSSGGADTQYF
TGTGCCAGCAGCTCGGGGGGGGCTGATACGCAGTATTTT
>-|TRBV3-1|TRBD2|TRBJ2-2
CASSQDPSGLAGELFF
TGTGCCAGCAGCCAAGATCCTAGCGGGTTAGCCGGGGAGCTGTTTTTT
>many|TRBV19|-|TRBJ1-1
CASKGWLGEKAFF
TGTGCCAGTAAAGGGTGGCTTGGTGAAAAAGCTTTCTTT
>few|TRBV10-3|-|TRBJ1-2
CAISEAGGALRYGYTF
TGTGCCATCAGTGAGGCGGGGGGGGCCTTGAGATATGGCTACACCTTC
>-|TRBV6-4|-|TRBJ2-3
CASSDSLGATDTQYF
TGTGCCAGCAGTGACTCTTTGGGGGCCACAGATACGCAGTATTTT
>few|TRBV18|TRBD2|TRBJ2-1
CASSPPGSGGAYNEQFF
TGTGCCAGCTCACCACCCGGCTCGGGGGGGGCCTACAATGAGCAGTTCTTC
>many|TRBV6-1|-|TRBJ1-5
CASSKGSSNQPQHF
TGTGCCAGCTCTAAGGGTTCAAGCAATCAGCCCCAGCATTTT
>few|TRBV18|-|TRBJ2-7
CASSPWTVYEQYF
TGTGCCAGCTCACCTTGGACAGTCTACGAGCAGTACTTC
>many|TRBV12-3/TRBV12-4|-|TRBJ1-1
CASTRGNTEAFF
TGTGCCAGCACCAGGGGGAACACTGAAGCTTTCTTT
>many|TRBV7-9|-|TRBJ1-1
CASSPVGVGTEAFF
TGTGCCAGCAGCCCCGTTGGGGTTGGAACTGAAGCTTTCTTT
>many|TRBV7-3|TRBD1|TRBJ2-7
CASSYGDRDTYEQYF
TGTGCCAGCAGCTATGGCGACAGGGACACCTACGAGCAGTACTTC
>many|TRBV7-2|TRBD1|TRBJ1-2
CASSLLTGQGYTF
TGTGCCAGCAGCTTACTGACAGGGCAGGGCTACACCTTC
>-|TRBV2|TRBD1|TRBJ1-1
CARDPGQLNTEAFF
TGTGCCAGAGACCCGGGACAGCTGAACACTGAAGCTTTCTTT
>once|TRBV5-1|-|TRBJ2-5
CASNPGAGQETQYF
TGCGCCAGCAACCCGGGGGCAGGCCAAGAGACCCAGTACTTC
>once|TRBV18|-|TRBJ2-7
CASSLLTGRSSYEQYF
TGTGCCAGCTCACTATTAACAGGCCGCAGCTCCTACGAGCAGTACTTC
>many|TRBV6-1|TRBD2|TRBJ2-3
CASSLIAGGQGMTDTQYF
TGTGCCAGCAGTTTAATAGCGGGGGGGCAGGGTATGACAGATACGCAGTATTTT
>many|TRBV7-2|-|TRBJ1-5
CASSYNGGDNQPQHF
TGTGCCAGCAGTTATAACGGGGGCGACAATCAGCCCCAGCATTTT
>many|TRBV2|-|TRBJ2-7
CASRHGKYEQYF
TGTGCCAGCAGGCACGGAAAGTACGAGCAGTACTTC
>few|TRBV4-1|TRBD1|TRBJ1-2
CASSTTETGHYGCTF
TGCGCCAGCAGCACGACCGAGACAGGGCACTATGGCTGCACCTTC
>few|TRBV3-1|-|TRBJ1-2
CASGGGGVHGGGYTF
TGTGCCAGCGGCGGAGGAGGGGTCCACGGCGGAGGCTACACCTTC
>many|TRBV2|-|TRBJ1-2
CASPASPGRRYGYTF
TGTGCCAGCCCAGCATCCCCCGGACGCCGTTATGGCTACACCTTC
>once|TRBV20-1|-|TRBJ1-2
CSARDPRDHGYTF
TGCAGTGCTAGAGATCCCCGGGATCATGGCTACACCTTC
>few|TRBV7-9|TRBD1|TRBJ2-2
CASSHRTGPGELFF
TGTGCCAGCAGCCATCGGACAGGGCCCGGGGAGCTGTTTTTT
>many|TRBV20-1|-|TRBJ1-1
CSASPPDTEAFF
TGCAGTGCTAGCCCCCCCGACACTGAAGCTTTCTTT
>-|TRBV7-9|-|TRBJ2-1
CASSLKVIRDLNNEQFF
TGTGCCAGCAGCTTGAAGGTGATCCGCGACCTGAACAATGAGCAGTTCTTC
>few|TRBV5-1|TRBD1|TRBJ2-7
CASSPQTGVRNEQYF
TGCGCCAGCAGCCCCCAGACAGGGGTGAGGAACGAGCAGTACTTC
>-|TRBV10-1|TRBD2|TRBJ2-1
CASSDGGIGNNEQFF
TGCGCCAGCAGCGACGGGGGGATCGGAAACAATGAGCAGTTCTTC
>-|TRBV4-1|TRBD1|TRBJ2-5
CASSQRDREAETQYF
TGCGCCAGCAGCCAACGGGACAGGGAGGCAGAGACCCAGTACTTC
>once|TRBV20-1|TRBD1|TRBJ1-5
CSARAPTGHQPQHF
TGCAGTGCTAGGGCCCCGACAGGGCATCAGCCCCAGCATTTT
>few|TRBV10-2|TRBD2|TRBJ2-1
CASIRAGDDEQFF
TGCGCCAGCATCCGAGCGGGGGATGATGAGCAGTTCTTC
>-|TRBV7-9|TRBD1|TRBJ1-5
CASSLTGTGLDWPQHF
TGTGCCAGCAGCTTAACAGGGACAGGGTTGGATTGGCCCCAGCATTTT
>few|TRBV9|TRBD1|TRBJ2-5
CASSPRQGANQETQYF
TGTGCCAGCAGCCCTCGACAGGGGGCCAACCAAGAGACCCAGTACTTC
>many|TRBV15|TRBD1|TRBJ2-7
CATSRDIELGQRIYEQYF
TGTGCCACCAGCAGAGATATAGAGCTGGGACAGCGTATCTACGAGCAGTACTTC
>-|TRBV6-2/TRBV6-3|-|TRBJ1-2
CASSYSTSYRLADGYTF
TGTGCCAGCAGTTACTCGACTTCCTACCGCTTAGCTGATGGCTACACCTTC
>many|TRBV11-1|TRBD2|TRBJ2-7
CASSLVAGEAYEQYF
TGTGCCAGCAGCTTAGTAGCGGGGGAAGCCTACGAGCAGTACTTC
>-|TRBV6-7|-|TRBJ2-5
CASAERGTNQETQYF
TGTGCCAGCGCCGAGAGGGGGACTAATCAAGAGACCCAGTACTTC
>-|TRBV9|-|TRBJ2-1
CASSLRPGGFDEQFF
TGTGCCAGCAGCTTACGCCCGGGGGGCTTCGATGAGCAGTTCTTC
>-|TRBV27|TRBD2|TRBJ2-1
CASSSEPLGIEGGERSSGQFF
TGTGCCAGCAGTTCTGAACCTCTCGGGATAGAGGGAGGGGAGAGGTCCAGCGGGCAGTTCTTC
>few|TRBV29-1|-|TRBJ2-1
CSVAARVNYNEQFF
TGCAGCGTTGCAGCCAGGGTAAACTACAATGAGCAGTTCTTC
>many|TRBV7-9|-|TRBJ2-7
CASSPRASYEQYF
TGTGCCAGCAGCCCAAGGGCCTCCTACGAGCAGTACTTC
>-|TRBV4-2|-|TRBJ2-2
CASSQGPGDNTGELFF
TGTGCCAGCAGCCAGGGACCGGGAGATAACACCGGGGAGCTGTTTTTT
>once|TRBV12-3/TRBV12-4|TRBD2|TRBJ2-7
CASSLTSGVYEQYF
TGTGCCAGCAGTTTGACTAGCGGGGTTTACGAGCAGTACTTC
>many|TRBV11-2|TRBD1|TRBJ2-1
CASSSGQGGYNEQFF
TGTGCCAGCAGCTCCGGACAGGGGGGGTACAATGAGCAGTTCTTC
>many|TRBV7-9|-|TRBJ2-3
CASSPRRGLDTQYF
TGTGCCAGCAGCCCTCGACGGGGTTTGGATACGCAGTATTTT
>-|TRBV12-3/TRBV12-4|-|TRBJ1-5
CASSLELGNQPQHF
TGTGCCAGCAGTTTAGAGCTGGGGAATCAGCCCCAGCATTTT
>-|TRBV6-2/TRBV6-3|TRBD1|TRBJ1-1
CASSLDRVRAEAFF
TGTGCCAGCAGTTTGGACAGGGTGAGAGCTGAAGCTTTCTTT
>many|TRBV7-9|-|TRBJ1-2
CASSLVPRNYGYTF
TGTGCCAGCAGCTTAGTCCCAAGAAACTATGGCTACACCTTC
>many|TRBV2|-|TRBJ2-7
CASPKPFSSAGDRGQYF
TGTGCCAGTCCCAAGCCTTTCTCTAGCGCCGGTGATAGAGGGCAGTACTTC
>few|TRBV13|-|TRBJ2-2
CASTDSAVNTGELFF
TGTGCCAGCACCGACTCAGCGGTGAACACCGGGGAGCTGTTTTTT